This T cell receptor beta chain was recovered during a study of blood T cells in healthy people across ages (dated by TCRdb to between 2014 and 2017). In terms of the full investigation: In model experiments, roughly one uniquely barcoded TCR beta cDNA molecule per two T cells was captured by template switching. To track age-related changes in TCR beta repertoire diversity, the study relied on deep sequencing normalized with unique cDNA molecular identifiers. Four age groups were formed from the donors: young (average approximately 16 years), middle-aged (approximately 39), aged (62) and long-lived (more than 75). To avoid experimental bias, donors of different ages were spread randomly across the sequencing lanes. For two donors (one aged 18 to 29 and one aged 80 or older), the study analyzed two additional independent replicas of 1 million unique cDNA reads from the same blood draw. Results the study describes overall, beyond this receptor: Donor CMV infection status was unknown, potentially confounding age-related changes in expanded clonotypes. Total diversity estimates from one million sequenced T cells were considered lower bounds and underestimates. Since profiling was done on bulk unsorted PBMCs, naive and antigen-experienced compartments could not be conclusively compared. Compared with the aged group, the long-lived group had more naive CD4+ T cells, fewer expanded clones and increased TCR diversity, suggesting age selection. As age increased, observed TCR beta diversity per million T cells dropped in a roughly linear way, and a significant reduction was already evident by age about 36. A strong correlation was found between observed TCR beta diversity and the percentage of naive T cells measured by flow cytometry.

The receptor library was made with 5' RACE. These reads were obtained on an Illumina HiSeq 2500. The second PCR ran for about 7 to 11 cycles and used a J-beta primer mix along with a sample-barcoded 5' primer. Each TCR beta cDNA molecule received a unique molecular identifier from a template-switch 5' adaptor carrying 12 random nucleotides. Each sample yielded at least 3 million CDR3-containing paired-end reads. First-strand cDNA synthesis was performed from all RNA using the Mint cDNA synthesis kit, with priming by a TRBC-specific oligonucleotide. After uracil-DNA glycosylase treatment, a first 18-cycle PCR used universal primers M1SS and BC2_uni_R on all cDNA. The authors' analysis ran thus. For normalization, 1 million high-quality reads, each with a distinct molecular identifier, were randomly selected from each sample. Instead of being binned into consensus sequences, reads that shared molecular identifiers were thrown out. MiTCR, set to a Q25 quality threshold and the strictest error-elimination algorithm, was used for CDR3 identification, clonotype clustering and error correction. A nonparametric unseen species model with Euler transformation was used to estimate lower-bound total TCR beta diversity. TCRdb's own reprocessing of the public reads used fastp at Q25 and MiXCR and kept productive beta chains. Identical CDR3 proteins give one entry, which carries the most common genes and DNA. TCRdb's processing, not the authors' own work, is the source of the V and J calls. This sample lists over 550,000 distinct CDR3 sequences; roughly 30% were detected once. 15% to 19% of the sample is in the top ten clones.

This clonotype has at least ten counts. What this receptor recognizes is not known. No base-level quality is on record; no much larger clone is a single base apart. The 39 donors, aged about 6 to 95 years, were systemically healthy Caucasian individuals from Russia. Each donor gave about 9.7 milliliters of peripheral blood, drawn into EDTA-treated Vacutainer tubes. Ficoll-Paque density-gradient centrifugation was used to isolate PBMCs, with at least 7 million per sample. Trizol reagent was used to extract total RNA from PBMCs, with at least 5.5 micrograms per sample. Naive CD45RAhigh/CD27high T cell percentages were measured by flow cytometry on a PBMC aliquot from every donor. Counted from cysteine to phenylalanine, this CDR3 has 18 amino acids. Only the CDR3 DNA is retained, 54 bases long and in frame from the first base. Trimmed from V: 5 bases; trimmed from J: 0 bases; junction bases lacking a gene match: 12. CDR1 is given as SGHTA and CDR2 as FQGNSA, both from the germline V gene.

The sequence is built from TRBV7-2 and TRBJ2-1, with 8 junctional bases fitting TRBD2. This TCR was sampled from a woman older than 75 in good health. The sequencing sample was made of blood. The DNA sequence reads TGTGCCAGCAGCCGAGGGGGGCGGGGGGCGAGCTCCTACAATGAGCAGTTCTTC. Its coded protein is CASSRGGRGASSYNEQFF.